The rows below give T cell receptor beta chains drawn from one sample of a study of CD8+ T cells in alopecia areata. Libraries were prepared by immunoSEQ multiplex PCR; TCRdb keeps only in-frame clonotypes and omits some of them. Of about 180,000 clones in the sample, 50% to 70% were seen once. The material sequenced was CD4+ T cells sorted from blood, taken at week 0. These receptors originate from a human donor with alopecia areata. CDR3s include the opening cysteine and the closing phenylalanine or tryptophan. The D gene is left open where the match is weak. Only part of the rows carry a size: once, few, many, or a class if the clone is expanded.

CDR3 DNA	CDR3 protein	clone size	V gene	D gene	J gene
TGTGCCAGCAGCTTAGGACTAGCGGGGGGGTTCAGCTCCTACGAGCAGTACTTC	CASSLGLAGGFSSYEQYF	NA	TRBV11-3	TRBD2	TRBJ2-7
TGTGCCACCAGCAGGCGGAGCGGGGGGGGCACAGATACGCAGTATTTT	CATSRRSGGGTDTQYF	many	TRBV15	TRBD2	TRBJ2-3
TGTGCCAGCAGCCCGGCAGAGGGGGGCTATGGCTACACCTTC	CASSPAEGGYGYTF	few	TRBV7-2	NA	TRBJ1-2
TGTGCCAGCAGCGTATTAGGGACAGGGGTAACAGATACGCAGTATTTT	CASSVLGTGVTDTQYF	NA	TRBV9	TRBD1	TRBJ2-3
TGTGCCAGCAGCGGTGGGAACTATGGCTACACCTTC	CASSGGNYGYTF	NA	TRBV7-9	NA	TRBJ1-2
TGTGCCTGGAGTGTACTGGGGACAGGCTCTGGCTACACCTTC	CAWSVLGTGSGYTF	NA	TRBV30	TRBD1	TRBJ1-2
TGCAGCGTTCTCGGACGGAGCACAGATACGCAGTATTTT	CSVLGRSTDTQYF	NA	TRBV29-1	NA	TRBJ2-3
TGTGCCTGGAGCAGACTAGCGGGGTTGACAGATACGCAGTATTTT	CAWSRLAGLTDTQYF	NA	TRBV30	TRBD2	TRBJ2-3
TGCAGCGTCCGTCCAGCCAGTGAAGCTTTCTTT	CSVRPASEAFF	NA	TRBV29-1	NA	TRBJ1-1
TGCAGCGCCACAACAGGGGCTGGGCAGCCCCAGCATTTT	CSATTGAGQPQHF	NA	TRBV29-1	TRBD1	TRBJ1-5
TGCAGCGTTGGAGGGAGCTCCTACAATGAGCAGTTCTTC	CSVGGSSYNEQFF	NA	TRBV29-1	NA	TRBJ2-1
TGTGCCAGCAGCTTTCACCAACTAGGATTCGAGCAGTACTTC	CASSFHQLGFEQYF	few	TRBV11-2	NA	TRBJ2-7
TGCAGCGTTGGGATCGTGGGTACTGAAGCTTTCTTT	CSVGIVGTEAFF	NA	TRBV29-1	NA	TRBJ1-1
TGCGCCAGCAGCCAAGTGCAGGGCGGAGGCTACACCTTC	CASSQVQGGGYTF	NA	TRBV4-3	NA	TRBJ1-2
TGTGCCAGCAGTAAAACTAGCGGGGGAGTCACAGATACGCAGTATTTT	CASSKTSGGVTDTQYF	NA	TRBV25-1	TRBD2	TRBJ2-3
TGTGCCACCAGCCCATGGACAGGCAACATTCAGTACTTC	CATSPWTGNIQYF	NA	TRBV15	TRBD1	TRBJ2-4
TGCAGCGTTGAAGAACGACGGAAGGGGAGATCAGAAGGCTACACCTTC	CSVEERRKGRSEGYTF	NA	TRBV29-1	NA	TRBJ1-2
TGCGCCAGCAGCTTGGCAGGAACTTTCTCCGGTACCACTGAAGCTTTCTTT	CASSLAGTFSGTTEAFF	once	TRBV5-1	NA	TRBJ1-1
TGCAGCGTTGCGGTTACTGGGATGAACACTGAAGCTTTCTTT	CSVAVTGMNTEAFF	NA	TRBV29-1	NA	TRBJ1-1
TGCAGCGTTGCGGGGGGAGGGGACGACGAGCAGTACTTC	CSVAGGGDDEQYF	few	TRBV29-1	TRBD2	TRBJ2-7
TGTGCCATCAGTGAGGCCTCGGGCAGGGGGAACACTGAAGCTTTCTTT	CAISEASGRGNTEAFF	few	TRBV10-3	NA	TRBJ1-1
TGCAGCGTTGAAGATTCCGCTGAAGCTTTCTTT	CSVEDSAEAFF	few	TRBV29-1	NA	TRBJ1-1
TGTGCCTGGAGTGTTCATCGGCCGGATGAAGCTTTCTTT	CAWSVHRPDEAFF	NA	TRBV30	NA	TRBJ1-1
TGTGCCAGCAGCCACGATCTTGGCGGGGAGCTGTTTTTT	CASSHDLGGELFF	NA	TRBV14	NA	TRBJ2-2
TGCAGCGTTGGACTAGTCGATACGCAGTATTTT	CSVGLVDTQYF	NA	TRBV29-1	NA	TRBJ2-3
TGCGCCAGCAGCCAAGATTGGGACAGGGATTCACCCCTCCACTTT	CASSQDWDRDSPLHF	NA	TRBV4-3	TRBD1	TRBJ1-6
TGTGCCACCCCCGGGGAGAGCTACACCTTC	CATPGESYTF	few	TRBV10-3	NA	TRBJ1-2
TGTGCCAGCAGTTCCCGACAGGCTAATCAGCCCCAGCATTTT	CASSSRQANQPQHF	NA	TRBV6-5	NA	TRBJ1-5
TGCAGCGCACGACAGGGGATCACAGATACGCAGTATTTT	CSARQGITDTQYF	NA	TRBV29-1	TRBD1	TRBJ2-3